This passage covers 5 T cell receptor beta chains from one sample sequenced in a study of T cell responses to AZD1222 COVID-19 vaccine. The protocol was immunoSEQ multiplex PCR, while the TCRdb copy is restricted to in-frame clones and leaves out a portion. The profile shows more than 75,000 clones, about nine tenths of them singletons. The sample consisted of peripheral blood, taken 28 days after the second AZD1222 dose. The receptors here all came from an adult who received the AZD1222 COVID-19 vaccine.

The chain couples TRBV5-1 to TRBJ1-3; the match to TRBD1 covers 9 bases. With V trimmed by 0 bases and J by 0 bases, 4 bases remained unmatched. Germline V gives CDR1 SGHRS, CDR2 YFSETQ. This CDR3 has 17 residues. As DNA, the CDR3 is TGCGCCAGCAGCTTGGCCGGGACAGGGCCCTCTGGAAACACCATATATTTT. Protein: CASSLAGTGPSGNTIYF.

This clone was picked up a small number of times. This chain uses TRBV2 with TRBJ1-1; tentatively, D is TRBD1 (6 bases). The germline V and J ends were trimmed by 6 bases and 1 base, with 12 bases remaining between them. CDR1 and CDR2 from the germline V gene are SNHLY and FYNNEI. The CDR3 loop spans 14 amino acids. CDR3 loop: CASRDIQGNTEAFF. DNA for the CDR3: TGTGCCAGCAGGGATATACAGGGGAACACTGAAGCTTTCTTT.

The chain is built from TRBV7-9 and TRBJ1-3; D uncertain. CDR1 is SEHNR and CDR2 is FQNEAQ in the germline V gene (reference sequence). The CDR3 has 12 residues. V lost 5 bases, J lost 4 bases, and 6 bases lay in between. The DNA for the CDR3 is TGTGCCAGCAGCAATCGGGGAAACACCATATATTTT. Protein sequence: CASSNRGNTIYF. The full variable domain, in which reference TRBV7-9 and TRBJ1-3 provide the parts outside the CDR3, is DTGVSQNPRHKITKRGQNVTFRCDPISEHNRLYWYRQTLGQGPEFLTYFQNEAQLEKSRLLSDRFSAERPKGSFSTLEIQRTEQGDSAMYLCASSNRGNTIYFGEGSWLTVV.

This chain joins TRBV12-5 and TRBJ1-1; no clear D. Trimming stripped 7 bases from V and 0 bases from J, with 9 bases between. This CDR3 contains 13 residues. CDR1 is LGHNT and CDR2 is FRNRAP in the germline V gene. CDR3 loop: CASALTVNTEAFF. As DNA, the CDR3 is TGTGCTAGTGCCCTTACAGTGAACACTGAAGCTTTCTTT.

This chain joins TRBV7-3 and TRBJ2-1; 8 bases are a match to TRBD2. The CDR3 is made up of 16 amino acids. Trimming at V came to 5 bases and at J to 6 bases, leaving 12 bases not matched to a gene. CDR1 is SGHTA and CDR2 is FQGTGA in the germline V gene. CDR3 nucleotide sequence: TGTGCCAGCAGCCCAGGGTGGGCGGGAGGCCCCAATGAGCAGTTCTTC. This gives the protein CASSPGWAGGPNEQFF.